These T cell receptor beta chains were read from a single sample in a study of control samples from healthy donors and cancer patients. TCRdb's copy holds only in-frame clones and misses some; the assay was immunoSEQ multiplex PCR. Among roughly 120,000 clones listed, about 95% were seen once. The sequencing sample was made of blood. These receptors were collected from a man aged 25 to 45 in good health. Each CDR3 is given without its conserved first and last residue.

V	J	CDR3
TRBV7-2	TRBJ1-1	ASSFTGRTEAF
TRBV5-1	TRBJ2-5	ASSIPVGGKTQY
TRBV5-8	TRBJ2-5	ASSLGQGPFQETQY
TRBV2	TRBJ2-7	ASSEASGLGYEQY
TRBV27	TRBJ1-1	ASSLSLSDRGQTEAF
TRBV6-2/TRBV6-3	TRBJ2-7	ASSYGVREQY
TRBV10-2	TRBJ2-1	ASSGWVTYNEQF
TRBV20-1	TRBJ2-7	SANKVYEQY
TRBV7-2	TRBJ2-1	ASSLRWQGPRGNNEQF
TRBV5-4	TRBJ1-2	ASSLPGQGINYGYT
TRBV2	TRBJ1-1	ASSWEAGTEAF
TRBV27	TRBJ1-2	ASSVRGFGGYGYT
TRBV29-1	TRBJ2-1	SVQWGGGLSHEQF
TRBV5-5	TRBJ2-2	ASSLLSSPYTGELF
TRBV10-1	TRBJ2-3	ASSEMEDTQY
TRBV24-1	TRBJ1-4	ATRGPGWERLF
TRBV4-3	TRBJ1-6	ASSQETGSSYNSPLH
TRBV5-1	TRBJ2-3	ASSLAGADSDTQY
TRBV7-2	TRBJ2-2	ASSLPRTTGTGELF
TRBV30	TRBJ1-1	AWSLMGGWLTEAF
TRBV9	TRBJ1-1	ASSGDPNTEAF
TRBV5-1	TRBJ1-4	ASSWGQGRSEKLF
TRBV27	TRBJ1-6	ASTTGGISPLH
TRBV7-8	TRBJ1-3	ASSLALSVFSGNTIY
TRBV6-2/TRBV6-3	TRBJ1-5	ASSYSGGNQPQH
TRBV7-6	TRBJ1-1	ASSLGGSEAF
TRBV2	TRBJ1-2	ASSEAGSGTGYT
TRBV28	TRBJ1-4	ASRQGPEEKLF
TRBV29-1	TRBJ1-1	SVEKQGSEAMNTEAF
TRBV11-2	TRBJ1-1	ASSPDGSKTEAF
TRBV5-4	TRBJ2-2	ASSLGARGGTGELF
TRBV4-3	TRBJ2-3	ASSQESGLRSTDTQY
TRBV21-1	TRBJ1-1	ASSKNRDSKNTEAF
TRBV6-2/TRBV6-3	TRBJ1-1	ASSLGRNTEAF
TRBV27	TRBJ2-7	ASSGAGEPYEQY
TRBV6-5	TRBJ1-2	ASGGSYHGYT
TRBV14	TRBJ2-7	ASSHRQGFSYEQY
TRBV27	TRBJ1-4	ASSLIQGSNEKLF
TRBV2	TRBJ2-3	ASSEAGGAVDTQY
TRBV4-3	TRBJ1-2	ASSQDPQGNYGYT
TRBV14	TRBJ1-3	ASSYTWTGCRTSGNTIY
TRBV4-1	TRBJ1-4	ASSQLPATNEKLF
TRBV6-2/TRBV6-3	TRBJ2-5	ASRPPGHQETQY
TRBV11-2	TRBJ2-7	ASSPRGSKGHEQY
TRBV30	TRBJ1-4	AWSALTLRGEKLF
TRBV9	TRBJ1-5	ASSKGQAPAPGSNQPQH
TRBV9	TRBJ1-1	ASSTTRGGPNVGTEAF
TRBV15	TRBJ2-3	ATSYGSAGDTQY
TRBV30	TRBJ2-1	AWASGGSYNEQF
TRBV7-2	TRBJ2-3	ASSPWGGTDTQY
TRBV28	TRBJ1-1	ASSRDRAVAF
TRBV9	TRBJ2-1	ASSVGGGSNEQF
TRBV19	TRBJ1-5	ASSIRDSNQPQH
TRBV6-5	TRBJ2-2	ASSQSYTGELF
TRBV9	TRBJ1-1	ASSAINTEAF
TRBV9	TRBJ1-6	ASSVGYGGSYNSPLH
TRBV4-1	TRBJ2-5	ASSPDRGGTRETQY
TRBV7-9	TRBJ2-1	ASSWGGLGDEQF
TRBV2	TRBJ1-6	ASSEAIGFTEGYNSPLH
TRBV4-3	TRBJ2-1	ASSQEGGREQF